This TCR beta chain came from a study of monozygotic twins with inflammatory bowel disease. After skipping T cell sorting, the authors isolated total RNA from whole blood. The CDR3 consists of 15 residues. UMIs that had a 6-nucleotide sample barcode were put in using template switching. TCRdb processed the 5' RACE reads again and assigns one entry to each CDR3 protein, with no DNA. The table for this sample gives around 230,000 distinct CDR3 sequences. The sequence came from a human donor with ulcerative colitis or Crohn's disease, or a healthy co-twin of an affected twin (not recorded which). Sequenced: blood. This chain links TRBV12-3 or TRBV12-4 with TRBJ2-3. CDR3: CASSLCGSSTDTQYF.